This TCR beta chain was sequenced in a study of T cell repertoires in aging, cancer and after chemotherapy. A mixed TRB-A/B primer pool amplified rearranged TRB by multiplex touch-down PCR. TCRdb reprocessed the multiplex PCR reads via MiXCR and lists one record per CDR3 protein. Here the sample spans 5,500 to 7,000 distinct CDR3 sequences, approximately 30% being singletons. TCR beta rearrangements were amplified from peripheral blood genomic DNA. CDR3 length equals 15 residues. Specimen: blood. This rearrangement joins TRBV21-1 to TRBJ2-7; the table's D call, TRBD1, has no DNA check behind it. TRBV21-1 is reported as a pseudogene. The receptor was derived from a human donor in good health. The CDR3 region is CASSKGSGGSYEQYF. The DNA of the CDR3 is TGTGCCAGCAGCAAAGGATCAGGGGGTTCCTACGAGCAGTACTTC.